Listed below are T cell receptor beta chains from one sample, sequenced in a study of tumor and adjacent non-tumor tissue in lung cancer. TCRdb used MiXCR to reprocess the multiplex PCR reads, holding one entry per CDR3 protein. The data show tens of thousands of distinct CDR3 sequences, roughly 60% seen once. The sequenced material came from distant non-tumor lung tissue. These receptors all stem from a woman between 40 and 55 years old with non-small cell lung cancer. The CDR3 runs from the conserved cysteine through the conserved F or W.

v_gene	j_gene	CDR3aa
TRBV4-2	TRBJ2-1	CTSSQEGGSSYNEQFF
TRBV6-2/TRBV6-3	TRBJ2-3	CASSYGPILQGGGTDTQYF
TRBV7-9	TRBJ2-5	CASNSSLAGVETQYF
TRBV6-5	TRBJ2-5	CASRTRTTSYQETQYF
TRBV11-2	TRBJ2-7	CASSPIASYEHYF
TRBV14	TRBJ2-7	CASSHNGISSYEQYF
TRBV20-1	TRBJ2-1	CSAPGGGSNEQFF
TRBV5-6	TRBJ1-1	CASSLGTGDPEAFF
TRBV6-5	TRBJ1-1	CASRWDRSVNTEAFF
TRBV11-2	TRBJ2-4	CASSLGTQGAKNIQYF
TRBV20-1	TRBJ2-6	CSASRGMGPFSGANVLTF
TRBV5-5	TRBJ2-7	CPSSAVFGGPLSEQYF
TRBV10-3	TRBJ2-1	CAISSASVSYNEQFF
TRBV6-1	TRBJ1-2	CASSIAADRRYYGYTF
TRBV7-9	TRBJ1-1	CASNLKGTEGFF
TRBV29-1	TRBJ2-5	CNVERWGHETQYF
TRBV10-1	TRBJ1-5	CASSESGQPQHF
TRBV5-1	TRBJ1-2	CASRLGTTNYGYTF